This T cell receptor (beta chain) was documented in a study of blood T cell repertoires in COVID-19 (dated by TCRdb to between 2020 and 2021). Turning to the overall study: Recovered participants in ImmuneRACE Cohort 3 were defined by two consecutive negative NP/OP PCR tests, clearance by a healthcare professional, or resolution of symptoms. Samples covering the acute and convalescent phases of COVID-19 were provided by collaborators in the United States, Italy and Spain. The material from the prospective study consisted of cDNA or gDNA derived from T cells, B-cell-depleted T cells, or PBMCs. The dataset comprised deeply sampled blood TCRbeta repertoires from subjects exposed to, actively infected with, or recovered from COVID-19. The repertoires were released in a freely available public database meant as a resource for research on the immune response to SARS-CoV-2. The samples were drawn from two sources: the first 160 participants of the ongoing ImmuneRACE study, and 1,000 to 1,500 subjects contributed by 6 global collaborators. A de-identified subject ID, COVID-19 status, age in years and sex were almost always included in the sample metadata. Where available, HLA class I and class II types were obtained from metadata supplied by the sample provider rather than from assay-based typing. The research as a whole found: The quantity of clinical and demographic metadata differed by source and by participant and was supplied without curation.

Of note for this clone: There is no known antigen for this receptor. Base-call qualities are not available, and no considerably larger clone is one nucleotide away.

The junction carries 15 bases between V and J, which are trimmed by 2 bases and 7 bases respectively. The CDR3 contains 14 residues, cysteine and phenylalanine counted. Here the CDR3 DNA is all that survives: 42 bases in frame from base 1. The germline V gene (reference sequence) supplies CDR1 SGHNT and CDR2 YYREEE. Participants in the prospective study were enrolled through a virtual design, were aged about 18 to 89 years, and lived in approximately 24 United States geographic areas. To assign participants to cohorts, the prospective study relied on clinical history that participants themselves reported in a screening survey and a study questionnaire. In the prospective study, mobile phlebotomists collected whole blood, serum and a nasopharyngeal or oropharyngeal swab from each participant. Over a roughly two-month period, participants in the prospective study had the option of providing additional blood draws and questionnaires. Before DNA extraction, blood samples from the prospective study were shipped at room temperature or frozen.

TCRbeta CDR3 regions were amplified from genomic DNA by means of the immunoSEQ Assay, a bias-controlled multiplex PCR. The study's processing was this. Nucleated cell counts per sample were estimated from amplification of reference gene primers within the assay. To quantify the absolute abundance of each unique TCRbeta CDR3 rearrangement, sequence reads were collapsed and filtered. For each sample, productive Simpson clonality was calculated as the square root of Simpson's diversity index across productive rearrangements. The source is immuneACCESS, and TCRdb retained only in-frame sequences with V and J called. Part of the clones is not carried over; for the studies checked, unresolved V genes explain less than half of this, and the remainder is unexplained. V and J calls and clone size come straight from that table; D and trimming were deduced from the DNA. The sample yields fewer than 350,000 clones; 88% were counted once. Under 2.5% of the sample is in the top ten clones.

The receptor comes from a woman aged 55-70 years in a cohort exposed to, infected with or recovered from COVID-19 (not recorded which). Source material: PBMCs or T cells enriched from blood (not recorded which). The chain is encoded by TRBV5-4 joined to TRBJ1-2; the best D guess is TRBD1, with 5 bases matching. The nucleotides are TGTGCCAGCAGCTTTTTCCGGGGGGATGGTGGCTACACCTTC. It encodes CASSFFRGDGGYTF.